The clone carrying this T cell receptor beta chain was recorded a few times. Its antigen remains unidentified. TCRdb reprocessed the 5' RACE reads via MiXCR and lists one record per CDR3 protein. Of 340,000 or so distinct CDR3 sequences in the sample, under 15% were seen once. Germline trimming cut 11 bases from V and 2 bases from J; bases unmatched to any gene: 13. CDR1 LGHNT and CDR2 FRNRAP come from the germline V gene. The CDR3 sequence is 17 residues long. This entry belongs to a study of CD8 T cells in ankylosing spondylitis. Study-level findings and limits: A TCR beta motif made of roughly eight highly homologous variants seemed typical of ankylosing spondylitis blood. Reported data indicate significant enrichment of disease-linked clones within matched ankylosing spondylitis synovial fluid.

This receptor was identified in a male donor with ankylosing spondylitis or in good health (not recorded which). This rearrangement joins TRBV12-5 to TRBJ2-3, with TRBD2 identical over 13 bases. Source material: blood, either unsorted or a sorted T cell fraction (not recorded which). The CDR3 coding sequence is TGTGCTTCAAGAAGAGGCGGACTAGCGGGGGACACAGATACGCAGTATTTT. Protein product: CASRRGGLAGDTDTQYF.